This T cell receptor beta chain derives from a study of human T cells and chemical hapten exposure. Study at large: DPC at 2% was the sensitizing agent, placed on roughly 2 cm by roughly 2 cm of upper inner arm skin.

Attachment of unique molecular identifiers to individual cDNA molecules was performed in the library. Using its own MiXCR run on the RACE reads, TCRdb lists one record per CDR3 protein. The table has around 360,000 distinct CDR3 sequences, over 6% seen once. Stated time point: patch test 2, 6 weeks after DPC sensitization. The treatment here: therapeutic diphenylcyclopropenone sensitization with weekly scalp DPC. Those who donated were patients with alopecia, 18 to 70 years of age, and suitable for DPC. This clonotype was picked up a small number of times. Germline V lookup: CDR1 KGHSH, CDR2 LQKENI. With 2 bases removed from V and 3 bases from J, the gap between germline ends came to 14 bases. The CDR3 consists of 17 residues.

This receptor was obtained from a woman aged 18-29 years with alopecia areata. Some clones in this sample may be carry-over from other donors' samples. Sequencing used whole blood, obtained in connection with sensitization to the hapten diphenylcyclopropenone (DPC). V and J are TRBV18 and TRBJ1-6; no clear D. The CDR3 region has the DNA TGTGCCAGCTCACCATTCGGCGGAAGTTACTATAATTCACCCCTCCACTTT. Its protein is CASSPFGGSYYNSPLHF.